A single sample gave rise to the 21 T cell receptor beta chains below, sequenced in a study of cytomegalovirus exposure and HLA in healthy donors. With 60 Vbeta and 13 Jbeta primers, the PCR was carried out. Clones were read by immunoSEQ multiplex PCR, and TCRdb kept only the in-frame ones, dropping some. This table holds 100,000 to 150,000 clones, under 80% found once. The sequenced sample was PBMCs. The receptor set was obtained from a middle-aged man in good health and CMV-seropositive.

This chain uses TRBV12-5 with TRBJ2-3; D may be TRBD1 (6 bases). The V and J ends lost 1 base and 7 bases respectively, with 18 bases between them. CDR1 and CDR2 from the germline V gene are LGHNT and FRNRAP. The CDR3 has 16 residues. CDR3 bases: TGTGCTAGTGGTTTGGGGCTCGAGCAGGGGAGAAATACGCAGTATTTT. Translating gives CASGLGLEQGRNTQYF.

This sequence joins TRBV11-3 and TRBJ2-7; 8 nucleotides agree with TRBD2. This CDR3 region has 15 residues. The trim removed 1 base at V and 12 bases at J, leaving 14 bases unmatched. Germline loops: CDR1 SGHNT, CDR2 YENEEA. CDR3 sequence reads: CASSLGPGLAAKMYF. The CDR3 region has the DNA TGTGCCAGCAGCTTAGGTCCCGGACTAGCCGCGAAAATGTACTTC.

The chain has TRBV7-8 and TRBJ2-3, with D perhaps TRBD2 (5 bases). The CDR3 runs to 15 residues. CDR1 is SGHVS and CDR2 is FQNEAQ in the germline V gene. Trimming cost V 2 bases and J 0 bases, with 9 bases left between them. CDR3 sequence (DNA): TGTGCCAGCAGCTTATATCGGGGAAGCACAGATACGCAGTATTTT. It is translated as CASSLYRGSTDTQYF.

The chain has TRBV30 and TRBJ2-3; weak D call: TRBD2 (6 bases). In germline, CDR1 is GTSNPN, CDR2 SVGIG (reference sequence). This CDR3 contains 14 residues. V was shortened by 2 bases and J by 6 bases, with 15 bases between the two germline ends. CDR3 nucleotides: TGTGCCTGGAGTTCCGGAGGGGCGCCGGATACGCAGTATTTT. Amino acids: CAWSSGGAPDTQYF.

J is TRBJ2-1 and V is TRBV7-8, with 9 bases aligning to TRBD2. Germline V gene lookup returns CDR1 SGHVS and CDR2 FQNEAQ. The CDR3 contains 14 residues. V shed 5 bases and J 9 bases; nucleotides not matched to a gene: 8. The CDR3 nucleotides are TGTGCCAGCAGCAACTTAGCGGGAGTGACTGAGCAGTTCTTC. Translation: CASSNLAGVTEQFF.

The V call is TRBV4-2, the J call TRBJ1-1, with D hard to call. The germline CDR1 and CDR2 sequences are LGHNA and YNFKEQ. The CDR3 is 14 residues long. Trimming stripped 4 bases from V and 5 bases from J, with 14 bases between. CDR3 sequence: CASSLPERVTEAFF. The CDR3 DNA sequence: TGTGCCAGCAGCCTCCCGGAGAGGGTAACTGAAGCTTTCTTT.

This chain uses TRBV6-1 with TRBJ1-5; TRBD1 aligns across 7 bases. Germline CDR1 MNHNS, CDR2 SASEGT. The CDR3 sequence is 15 residues long. Unmatched junction bases numbered 6, after V lost 7 bases and J lost 0 bases. The CDR3 sequence is CASIKDRYSNQPQHF. The CDR3 coding sequence is TGTGCCAGCATCAAGGACAGGTATAGCAATCAGCCCCAGCATTTT.

The chain combines TRBV6-5 with TRBJ1-1; D uncertain. Germline-derived CDR1 and CDR2 are MNHEY and SVGAGI. This CDR3 spans 14 amino acids. V dropped 5 bases and J dropped 4 bases, with 14 bases sitting between them. In nucleotides, the CDR3 is TGTGCCAGCAGTGTTGAGGGCTTTAGCACTGAAGCTTTCTTT. Residues: CASSVEGFSTEAFF.

This clone came up a few times. The chain carries TRBV2 and TRBJ2-3, with D unresolved. This CDR3 region has 15 residues. Germline CDR1 reads SNHLY; CDR2 reads FYNNEI. Trimming left V 4 bases short and J 0 bases short, with 11 bases between. CDR3 protein: CASSVRATSTDTQYF. CDR3 bases: TGTGCCAGCAGTGTTCGAGCTACTAGCACAGATACGCAGTATTTT. Drawing the rest from reference TRBV2 and TRBJ2-3, the complete variable domain is EPEVTQTPSHQVTQMGQEVILRCVPISNHLYFYWYRQILGQKVEFLVSFYNNEISEKSEIFDDQFSVERPDGSNFTLKIRSTKLEDSAMYFCASSVRATSTDTQYFGPGTRLTVL.

The chain has TRBV5-4 and TRBJ1-1; 7 bases align to TRBD1. The V segment lost 4 bases and the J segment 0 bases; nucleotides outside the gene matches: 6. The CDR3 is 15 residues long. CDR1 is SGHNT, CDR2 YYREEE, per germline (reference sequence). As DNA, the CDR3 is TGTGCCAGCAGCGTCGTGACAGGGATGAACACTGAAGCTTTCTTT. Its translation is CASSVVTGMNTEAFF.

The J gene is TRBJ2-7, the V gene TRBV4-1; a weak D match, TRBD2 (5 bases). This CDR3 is 16 amino acids long. Trimming removed 2 bases from V and 2 bases from J, with 16 bases in between. Germline V CDR1 and CDR2: MGHRA, YSYEKL. The CDR3, as DNA: TGCGCCAGCAGCCAAAGGACGGGGTCCGTCCCCTACGAGCAGTACTTC. It is translated as CASSQRTGSVPYEQYF.

The rearrangement links TRBV21-1 to TRBJ1-2; the table's D gene call, TRBD1, was not cross checked with the DNA. TRBV21-1 is marked as a pseudogene. This CDR3 contains 17 residues. The CDR3 region has the DNA TGTGCCAGCAGCAATGATCTTGGACACGCTGCGGACTATGGCTACACCTTC. This translates into CASSNDLGHAADYGYTF.

CDR3: CASSPPEIGSYEQYF. For the CDR3, the DNA is TGTGCCAGCTCACCACCGGAGATCGGTTCCTACGAGCAGTACTTC. The rearrangement joins TRBV18 to TRBJ2-7; the D is unclear. The V end lost 0 bases, the J end lost 1 base, and 10 bases lay between the germline ends. The germline gives CDR1 KGHSH, CDR2 LQKENI. The CDR3 spans 15 residues. The complete variable domain, with remaining parts taken from reference TRBV18 and TRBJ2-7, reads NAGVMQNPRHLVRRRGQEARLRCSPMKGHSHVYWYRQLPEEGLKFMVYLQKENIIDESGMPKERFSAEFPKEGPSILRIQQVVRGDSAAYFCASSPPEIGSYEQYFGPGTRLTVT.

The chain combines TRBV30 with TRBJ2-7; D might be TRBD2 (6 bases). Per germline, CDR1 GTSNPN and CDR2 SVGIG (reference sequence). Trimming shortened V by 1 base and J by 2 bases, and 15 bases separated the two germline ends. This CDR3 has 15 residues. The CDR3 DNA is TGTGCCTGGAGTGGGCGGGGAAGAAACCCCTACGAGCAGTACTTC. This translates into CAWSGRGRNPYEQYF.

The rearrangement links TRBV6-5 to TRBJ1-1; D is perhaps TRBD1 (6 bases). The germline V gene has CDR1 MNHEY and CDR2 SVGAGI. The V end was cut by 2 bases, the J end by 4 bases, with 14 bases between. This CDR3 region has 15 residues. The CDR3 region is CASSYQYPGVTEAFF. The DNA for the CDR3 is TGTGCCAGCAGTTACCAATATCCAGGGGTCACTGAAGCTTTCTTT.

This rearrangement joins TRBV27 to TRBJ2-3, with unresolved D. The CDR3 is 13 residues long. CDR1 and CDR2 (germline): MNHEY, SMNVEV (reference sequence). Trimming pared 4 bases from V and 2 bases from J, leaving 7 bases between. The DNA of the CDR3 is TGTGCCAGCAGTTCGGGTTTCACAGATACGCAGTATTTT. Amino acid sequence: CASSSGFTDTQYF.

The V call is TRBV7-9, the J call TRBJ1-4; a possible D gene is TRBD1 (6 bases). The germline gives CDR1 SEHNR, CDR2 FQNEAQ (reference sequence). This CDR3 has 15 residues. V lost 2 bases, J lost 4 bases, and 11 bases lay in between. The CDR3 loop is CASSLSGGLNEKLFF. For the CDR3, the DNA is TGTGCCAGCAGCTTAAGCGGGGGCCTTAATGAAAAACTGTTTTTT.

The chain is built from TRBV4-1 and TRBJ1-5; no definite D call. The V and J ends lost 0 bases and 5 bases respectively, with 11 bases between them. The CDR3 sequence is 15 residues long. The germline V gene encodes CDR1 MGHRA and CDR2 YSYEKL. This CDR3 is CASSQDSDFYQPQHF. Here the CDR3 DNA reads TGCGCCAGCAGCCAAGATTCAGACTTTTATCAGCCCCAGCATTTT.

This clone was detected a few times. The V call is TRBV6-6, the J call TRBJ2-2; 9 nucleotides agree with TRBD1. The CDR3 length is 15 residues. The V segment lost 2 bases and the J segment 6 bases; nucleotides outside the gene matches: 4. CDR1 is MNHNY, CDR2 SVGAGI, per germline (reference sequence). This CDR3 is CASSYMTGGAGELFF. DNA for the CDR3: TGTGCCAGCAGTTACATGACAGGGGGAGCCGGGGAGCTGTTTTTT.

The chain has TRBV10-3 and TRBJ2-1; perhaps TRBD2 as D (5 bases). CDR1 is ENHRY and CDR2 is SYGVKD in the germline V gene. V lost 3 bases to trimming and J lost 6 bases, with 12 bases between them. This CDR3 spans 14 amino acids. CDR3 loop: CAISDRTQPNEQFF. The DNA of the CDR3 is TGTGCCATCAGTGACAGGACTCAACCCAATGAGCAGTTCTTC.

The chain couples TRBV7-2 to TRBJ1-3; 8 bases fit TRBD1. The CDR3 is made up of 15 amino acids. In germline, CDR1 is SGHTA, CDR2 FQGNSA. Trimming removed 3 bases from V and 6 bases from J; junction bases left unmatched: 7. The CDR3 sequence is CASSFRQGLANTIYF. CDR3 DNA: TGTGCCAGCAGCTTCAGACAGGGGCTTGCAAACACCATATATTTT.